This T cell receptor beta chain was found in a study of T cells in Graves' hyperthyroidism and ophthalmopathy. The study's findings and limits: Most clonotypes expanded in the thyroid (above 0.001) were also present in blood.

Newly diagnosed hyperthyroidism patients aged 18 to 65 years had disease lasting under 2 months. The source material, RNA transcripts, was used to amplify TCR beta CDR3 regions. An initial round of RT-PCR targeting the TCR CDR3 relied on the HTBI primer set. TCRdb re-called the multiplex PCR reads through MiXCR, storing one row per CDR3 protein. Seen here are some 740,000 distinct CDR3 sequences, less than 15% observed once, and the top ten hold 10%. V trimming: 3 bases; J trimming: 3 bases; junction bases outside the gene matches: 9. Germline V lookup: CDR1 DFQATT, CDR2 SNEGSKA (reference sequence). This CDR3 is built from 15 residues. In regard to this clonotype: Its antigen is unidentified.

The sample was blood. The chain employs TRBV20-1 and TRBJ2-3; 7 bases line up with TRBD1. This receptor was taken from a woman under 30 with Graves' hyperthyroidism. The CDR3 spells CSARLLGRGTDTQYF. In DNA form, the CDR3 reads TGCAGTGCTAGGCTGTTGGGCAGGGGGACAGATACGCAGTATTTT.